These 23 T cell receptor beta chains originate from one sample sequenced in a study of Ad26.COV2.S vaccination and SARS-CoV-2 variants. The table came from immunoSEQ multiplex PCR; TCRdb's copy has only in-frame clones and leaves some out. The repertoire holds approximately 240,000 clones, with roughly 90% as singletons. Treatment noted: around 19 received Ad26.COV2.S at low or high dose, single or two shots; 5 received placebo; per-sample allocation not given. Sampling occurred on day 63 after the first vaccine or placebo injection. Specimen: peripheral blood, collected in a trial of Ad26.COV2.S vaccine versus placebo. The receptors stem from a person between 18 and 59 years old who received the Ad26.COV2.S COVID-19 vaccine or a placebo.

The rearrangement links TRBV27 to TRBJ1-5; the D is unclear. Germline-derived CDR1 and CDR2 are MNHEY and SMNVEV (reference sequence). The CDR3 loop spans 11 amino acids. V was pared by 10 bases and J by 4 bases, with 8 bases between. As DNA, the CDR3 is TGTGCCATTGCAACTAATCAGCCCCAGCATTTT. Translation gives CAIATNQPQHF.

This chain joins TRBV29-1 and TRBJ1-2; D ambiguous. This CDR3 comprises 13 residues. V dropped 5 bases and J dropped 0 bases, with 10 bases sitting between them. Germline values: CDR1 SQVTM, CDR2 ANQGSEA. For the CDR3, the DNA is TGCAGCGTTCAACGACCCACTAACTATGGCTACACCTTC. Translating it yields CSVQRPTNYGYTF. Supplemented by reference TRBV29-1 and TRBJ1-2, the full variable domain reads SAVISQKPSRDICQRGTSLTIQCQVDSQVTMMFWYRQQPGQSLTLIATANQGSEATYESGFVIDKFPISRPNLTFSTLTVSNMSPEDSSIYLCSVQRPTNYGYTFGSGTRLTVV.

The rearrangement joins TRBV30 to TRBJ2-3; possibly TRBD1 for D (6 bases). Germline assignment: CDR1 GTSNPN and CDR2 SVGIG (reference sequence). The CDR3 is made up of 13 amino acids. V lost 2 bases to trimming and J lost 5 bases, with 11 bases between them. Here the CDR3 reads CAWSLGTQDTQYF. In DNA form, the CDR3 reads TGTGCCTGGAGTCTTGGGACACAAGATACGCAGTATTTT.

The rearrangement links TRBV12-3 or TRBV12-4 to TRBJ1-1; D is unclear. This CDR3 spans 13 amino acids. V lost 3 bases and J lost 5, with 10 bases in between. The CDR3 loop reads CASSLRVWTEAFF. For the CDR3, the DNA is TGTGCCAGCAGTTTGAGGGTTTGGACTGAAGCTTTCTTT.

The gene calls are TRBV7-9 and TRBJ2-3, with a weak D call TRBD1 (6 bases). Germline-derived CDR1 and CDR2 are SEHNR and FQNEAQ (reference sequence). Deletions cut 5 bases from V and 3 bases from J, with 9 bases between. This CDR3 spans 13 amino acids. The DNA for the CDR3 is TGTGCCAGCAGCCCAGGGGCGACAGATACGCAGTATTTT. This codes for CASSPGATDTQYF.

The CDR3 DNA reads as TGTGCCAGCAGTTTTAGGAGGGGGACAACGGACTATGGCTACACCTTC. Encoded protein: CASSFRRGTTDYGYTF. The V and J genes are TRBV28 and TRBJ1-2; TRBD1 might be the D (6 bases). The V and J ends lost 3 bases and 3 bases respectively, with 17 bases between them. This CDR3 comprises 16 residues. Germline V CDR1 and CDR2: MDHEN, SYDVKM.

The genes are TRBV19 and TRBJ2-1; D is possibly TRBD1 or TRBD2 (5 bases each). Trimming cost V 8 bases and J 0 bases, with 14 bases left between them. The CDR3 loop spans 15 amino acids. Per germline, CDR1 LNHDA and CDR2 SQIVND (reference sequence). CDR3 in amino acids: CASRPGAGSYNEQFF. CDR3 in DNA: TGTGCCAGTCGGCCCGGGGCGGGCTCCTACAATGAGCAGTTCTTC.

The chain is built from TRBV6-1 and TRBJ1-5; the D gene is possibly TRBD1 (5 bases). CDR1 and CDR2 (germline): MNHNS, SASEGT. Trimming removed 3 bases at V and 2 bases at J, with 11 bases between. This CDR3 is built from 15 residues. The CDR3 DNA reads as TGTGCCAGCAGTGAGGGACCAAGTGGCAATCAGCCCCAGCATTTT. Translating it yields CASSEGPSGNQPQHF.

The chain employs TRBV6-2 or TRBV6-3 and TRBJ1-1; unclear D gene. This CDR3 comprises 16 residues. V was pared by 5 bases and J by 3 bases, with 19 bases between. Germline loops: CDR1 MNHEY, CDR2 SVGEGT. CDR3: CASSGQMGPVYTEAFF. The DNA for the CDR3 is TGTGCCAGCAGTGGGCAAATGGGTCCTGTTTACACTGAAGCTTTCTTT.

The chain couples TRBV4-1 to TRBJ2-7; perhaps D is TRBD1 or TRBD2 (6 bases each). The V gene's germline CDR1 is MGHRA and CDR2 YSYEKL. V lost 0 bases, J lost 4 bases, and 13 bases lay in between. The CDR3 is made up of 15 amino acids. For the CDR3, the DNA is TGCGCCAGCAGCCAAGACTCACAGGGACTTTACGAGCAGTACTTC. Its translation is CASSQDSQGLYEQYF.

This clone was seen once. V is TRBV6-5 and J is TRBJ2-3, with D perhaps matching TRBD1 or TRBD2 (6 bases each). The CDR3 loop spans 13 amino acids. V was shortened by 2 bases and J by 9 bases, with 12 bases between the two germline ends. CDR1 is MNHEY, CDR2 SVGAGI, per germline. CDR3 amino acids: CASSYRGVKTQYF. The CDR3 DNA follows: TGTGCCAGCAGTTACAGGGGGGTCAAAACGCAGTATTTT.

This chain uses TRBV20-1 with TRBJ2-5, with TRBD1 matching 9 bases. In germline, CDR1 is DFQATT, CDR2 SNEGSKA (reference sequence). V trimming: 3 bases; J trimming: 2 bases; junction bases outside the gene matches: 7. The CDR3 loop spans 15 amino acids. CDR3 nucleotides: TGCAGTGCTAGTCCATGGGACAGGGCTCAAGAGACCCAGTACTTC. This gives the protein CSASPWDRAQETQYF.

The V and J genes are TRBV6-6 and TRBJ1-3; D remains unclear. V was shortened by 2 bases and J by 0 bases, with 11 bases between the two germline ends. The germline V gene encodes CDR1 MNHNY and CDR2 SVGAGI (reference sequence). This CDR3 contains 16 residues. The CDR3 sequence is CASSYRTHHSGNTIYF. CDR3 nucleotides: TGTGCCAGCAGTTACCGTACACATCACTCTGGAAACACCATATATTTT.

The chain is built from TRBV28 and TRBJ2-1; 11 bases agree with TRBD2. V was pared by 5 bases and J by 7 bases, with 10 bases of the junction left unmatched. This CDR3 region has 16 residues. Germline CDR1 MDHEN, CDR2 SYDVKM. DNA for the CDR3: TGTGCCAGCAGTGGGATAGCGGGAGGGCCTAGGAATGAGCAGTTCTTC. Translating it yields CASSGIAGGPRNEQFF.

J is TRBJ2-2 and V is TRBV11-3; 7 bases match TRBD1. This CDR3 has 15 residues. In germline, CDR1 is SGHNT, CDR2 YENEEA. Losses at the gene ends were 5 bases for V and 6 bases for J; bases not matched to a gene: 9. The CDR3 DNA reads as TGTGCCAGCAGCCTAGGGGGCAGGGCAGCCGGGGAGCTGTTTTTT. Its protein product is CASSLGGRAAGELFF.

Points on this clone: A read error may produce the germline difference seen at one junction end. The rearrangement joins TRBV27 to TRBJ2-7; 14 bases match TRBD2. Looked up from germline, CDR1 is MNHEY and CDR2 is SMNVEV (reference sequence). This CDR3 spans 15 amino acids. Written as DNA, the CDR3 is TGTGCCAGCAGATCTGATCCGGGACTAGCGGGAGAGTTGGGTTTC. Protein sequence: CASRSDPGLAGELGF.

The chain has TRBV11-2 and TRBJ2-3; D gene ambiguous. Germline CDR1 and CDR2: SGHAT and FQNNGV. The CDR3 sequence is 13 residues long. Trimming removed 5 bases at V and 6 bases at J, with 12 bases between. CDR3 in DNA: TGTGCCAGCAGCCGGGCCCCCCCTGATACGCAGTATTTT. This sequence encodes CASSRAPPDTQYF. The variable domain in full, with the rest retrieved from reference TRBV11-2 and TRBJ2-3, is EAGVAQSPRYKIIEKRQSVAFWCNPISGHATLYWYQQILGQGPKLLIQFQNNGVVDDSQLPKDRFSAERLKGVDSTLKIQPAKLEDSAVYLCASSRAPPDTQYFGPGTRLTVL.

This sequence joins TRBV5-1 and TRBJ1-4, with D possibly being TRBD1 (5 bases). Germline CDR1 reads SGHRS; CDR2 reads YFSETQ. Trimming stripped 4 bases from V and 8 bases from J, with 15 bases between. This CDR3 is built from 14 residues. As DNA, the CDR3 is TGCGCCAGCAGCGGGACCTCGGGGAGGGAAAAACTGTTTTTT. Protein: CASSGTSGREKLFF.

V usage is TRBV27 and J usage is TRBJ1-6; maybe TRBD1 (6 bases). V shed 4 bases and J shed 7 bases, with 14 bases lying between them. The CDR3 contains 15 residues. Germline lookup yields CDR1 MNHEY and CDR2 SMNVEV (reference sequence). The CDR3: CASSSGQMLNSPLHF. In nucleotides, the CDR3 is TGTGCCAGCAGTTCCGGACAGATGCTGAATTCACCCCTCCACTTT.

The CDR3 region is CASSIDRVQETQYF. The CDR3 DNA is TGTGCCAGCAGCATTGACAGGGTCCAAGAGACCCAGTACTTC. The gene calls are TRBV5-4 and TRBJ2-5; 7 bases align to TRBD1. Germline assignment: CDR1 SGHNT and CDR2 YYREEE (reference sequence). CDR3 length equals 14 residues. The trim removed 4 bases at V and 1 base at J, leaving 4 bases unmatched.

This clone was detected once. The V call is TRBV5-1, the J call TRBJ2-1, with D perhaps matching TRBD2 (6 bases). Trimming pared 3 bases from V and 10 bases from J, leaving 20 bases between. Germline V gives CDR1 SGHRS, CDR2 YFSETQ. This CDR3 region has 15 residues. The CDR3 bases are TGCGCCAGCAGCTACACTAGTCTGGGGGAGGAAGAGCAGTTCTTC. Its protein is CASSYTSLGEEEQFF. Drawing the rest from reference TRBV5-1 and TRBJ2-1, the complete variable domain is KAGVTQTPRYLIKTRGQQVTLSCSPISGHRSVSWYQQTPGQGLQFLFEYFSETQRNKGNFPGRFSGRQFSNSRSEMNVSTLELGDSALYLCASSYTSLGEEEQFFGPGTRLTVL.

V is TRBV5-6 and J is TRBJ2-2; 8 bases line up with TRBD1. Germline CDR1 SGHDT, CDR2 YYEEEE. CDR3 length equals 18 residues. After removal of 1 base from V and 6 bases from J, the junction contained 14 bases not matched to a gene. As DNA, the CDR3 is TGTGCCAGCAGCTTGCTGCTCGCGGGTACAGGGGGTTCCGGGGAGCTGTTTTTT. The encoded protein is CASSLLLAGTGGSGELFF.

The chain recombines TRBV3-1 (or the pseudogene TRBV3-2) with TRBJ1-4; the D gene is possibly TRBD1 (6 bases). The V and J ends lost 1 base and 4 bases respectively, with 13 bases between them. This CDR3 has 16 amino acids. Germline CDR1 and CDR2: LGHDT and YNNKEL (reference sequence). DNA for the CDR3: TGTGCCAGCAGCCAAGTAGGTCAGGGACATAATGAAAAACTGTTTTTT. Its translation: CASSQVGQGHNEKLFF.